The present TCR beta chain was sequenced within a study of siplizumab effects on memory and regulatory T cells. V was pared by 4 bases and J by 3 bases, with 12 bases between. Germline V CDR1 and CDR2: KGHSH, LQKENI. The CDR3 runs to 14 residues. The assay looked at 99,000 or so TCR templates in each sample. TCRdb's table, derived via immunoSEQ multiplex PCR, lists solely in-frame clones and lacks some. The sample carries roughly 70,000 clones, 93% recorded once. The sequence was collected from a human donor in good health. Specimen: CD8+ T cells sorted from blood. V usage is TRBV18 and J usage is TRBJ1-1; D is undetermined. The CDR3 bases are TGTGCCAGCTCACAAGAAGCAGAGTACACTGAAGCTTTCTTT. It yields the protein CASSQEAEYTEAFF.